This record covers a single TCR beta chain. The V and J ends lost 5 bases and 3 bases respectively, with 8 bases between them. Germline-derived CDR1 and CDR2 are SGHDT and YYEEEE. This CDR3 has 13 residues. These data come from a study of shared clonotypes between healthy human individuals. CD8 cells regarded as naive lacked CD45RO, were positively chosen for CCR7, and omitted terminally differentiated effector memory CD45RA+ cells. It was at deep level that the assay was run. The data were produced by immunoSEQ multiplex PCR, yet TCRdb's version contains in-frame clones alone and is incomplete. The repertoire has hundreds of thousands of clones, 85% to 95% of them found once; the top ten carry over 0.1%.

The source is a woman in her 30s in good health. Specimen: naive CD8+ T cells sorted from blood. The rearrangement links TRBV5-6 to TRBJ2-2; D may be TRBD1 (5 bases). CDR3 loop: CASSLRDTGELFF. The CDR3 DNA sequence: TGTGCCAGCAGTCTCAGGGACACCGGGGAGCTGTTTTTT.